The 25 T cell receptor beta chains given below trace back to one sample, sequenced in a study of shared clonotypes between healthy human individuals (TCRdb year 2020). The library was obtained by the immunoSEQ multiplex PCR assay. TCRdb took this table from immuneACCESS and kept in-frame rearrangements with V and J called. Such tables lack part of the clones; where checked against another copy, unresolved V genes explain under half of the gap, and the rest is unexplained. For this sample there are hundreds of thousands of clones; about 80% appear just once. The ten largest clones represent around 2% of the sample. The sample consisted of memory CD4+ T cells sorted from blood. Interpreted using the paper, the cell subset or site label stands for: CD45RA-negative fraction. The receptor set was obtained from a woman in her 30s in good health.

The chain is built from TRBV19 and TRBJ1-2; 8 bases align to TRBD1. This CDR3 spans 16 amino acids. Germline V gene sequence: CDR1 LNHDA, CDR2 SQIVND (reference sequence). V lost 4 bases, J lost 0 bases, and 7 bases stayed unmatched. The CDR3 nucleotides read TGTGCCAGTAGTAAACGGACAGGGCAAGCTAACTATGGCTACACCTTC. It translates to CASSKRTGQANYGYTF. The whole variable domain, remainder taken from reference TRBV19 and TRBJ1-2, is DGGITQSPKYLFRKEGQNVTLSCEQNLNHDAMYWYRQDPGQGLRLIYYSQIVNDFQKGDIAEGYSVSREKKESFPLTVTSAQKNPTAFYLCASSKRTGQANYGYTFGSGTRLTVV.

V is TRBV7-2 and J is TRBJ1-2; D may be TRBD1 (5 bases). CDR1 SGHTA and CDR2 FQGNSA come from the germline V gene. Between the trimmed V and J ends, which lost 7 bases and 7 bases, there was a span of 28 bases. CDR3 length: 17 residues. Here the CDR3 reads CASNPKGTQAGGAGYTF. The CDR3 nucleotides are TGTGCCAGCAACCCTAAGGGAACACAGGCGGGCGGTGCTGGCTACACCTTC.

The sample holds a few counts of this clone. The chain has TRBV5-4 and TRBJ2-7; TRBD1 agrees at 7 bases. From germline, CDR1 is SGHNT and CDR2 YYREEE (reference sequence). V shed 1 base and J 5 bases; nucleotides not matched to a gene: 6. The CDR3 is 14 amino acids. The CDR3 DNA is TGTGCCAGCAGCTTGAGTAGAACAGGGGACGAGCAGTACTTC. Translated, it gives CASSLSRTGDEQYF.

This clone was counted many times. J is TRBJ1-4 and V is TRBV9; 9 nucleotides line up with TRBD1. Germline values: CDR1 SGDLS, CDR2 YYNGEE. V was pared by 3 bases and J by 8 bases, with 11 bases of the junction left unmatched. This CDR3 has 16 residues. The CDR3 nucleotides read TGTGCCAGCAGCGGGACCGGGACAGGGAAGAAGGAAAAACTGTTTTTT. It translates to CASSGTGTGKKEKLFF.

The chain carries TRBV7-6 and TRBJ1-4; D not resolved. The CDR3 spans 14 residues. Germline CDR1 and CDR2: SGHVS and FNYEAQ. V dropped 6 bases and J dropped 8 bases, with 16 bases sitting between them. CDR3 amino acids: CASRRPSFGEKLFF. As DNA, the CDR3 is TGTGCCAGCAGAAGACCATCCTTCGGCGAAAAACTGTTTTTT. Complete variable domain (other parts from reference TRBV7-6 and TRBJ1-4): GAGVSQSPRYKVTKRGQDVALRCDPISGHVSLYWYRQALGQGPEFLTYFNYEAQQDKSGLPNDRFSAERPEGSISTLTIQRTEQRDSAMYRCASRRPSFGEKLFFGSGTQLSVL.

The CDR3 DNA sequence: TGTGCCAGCAGTTCAGCGGGAGTAGGTGAGACCCAGTACTTC. Protein sequence: CASSSAGVGETQYF. The V and J genes are TRBV7-2 and TRBJ2-5; the match to TRBD2 covers 8 bases. The germline gives CDR1 SGHTA, CDR2 FQGNSA. V dropped 6 bases and J dropped 5; count of bases not matched to a gene: 8. This CDR3 spans 14 amino acids.

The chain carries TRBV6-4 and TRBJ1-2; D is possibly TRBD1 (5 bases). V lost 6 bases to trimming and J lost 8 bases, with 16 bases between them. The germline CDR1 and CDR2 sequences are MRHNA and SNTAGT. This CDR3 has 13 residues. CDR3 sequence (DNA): TGTGCCAGCAGAGGGGTCGACCTGGGAGGCTACACCTTC. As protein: CASRGVDLGGYTF.

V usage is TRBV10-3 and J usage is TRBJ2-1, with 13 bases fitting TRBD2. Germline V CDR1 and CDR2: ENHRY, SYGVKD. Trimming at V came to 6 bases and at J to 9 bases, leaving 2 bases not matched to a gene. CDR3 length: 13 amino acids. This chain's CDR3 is CAIRGLAGTEQFF. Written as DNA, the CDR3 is TGTGCCATCAGGGGACTAGCGGGAACTGAGCAGTTCTTC.

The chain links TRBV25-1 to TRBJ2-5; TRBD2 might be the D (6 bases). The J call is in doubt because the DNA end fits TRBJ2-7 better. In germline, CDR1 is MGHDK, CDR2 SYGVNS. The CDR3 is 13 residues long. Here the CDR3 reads CATYGGISYEQYF. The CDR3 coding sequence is TGTGCCACCTACGGGGGTATTAGCTACGAGCAGTACTTC.

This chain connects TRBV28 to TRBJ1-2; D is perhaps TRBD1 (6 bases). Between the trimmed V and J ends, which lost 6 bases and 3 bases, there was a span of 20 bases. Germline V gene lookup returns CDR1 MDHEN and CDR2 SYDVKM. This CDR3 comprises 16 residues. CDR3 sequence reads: CASRQGMGALYYGYTF. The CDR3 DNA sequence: TGTGCCAGCAGACAGGGAATGGGCGCCCTCTACTATGGCTACACCTTC.

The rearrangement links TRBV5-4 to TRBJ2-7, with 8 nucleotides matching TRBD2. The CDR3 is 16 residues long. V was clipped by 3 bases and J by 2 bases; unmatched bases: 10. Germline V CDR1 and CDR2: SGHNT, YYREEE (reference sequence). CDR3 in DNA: TGTGCCAGCAGCTCGGGGACGGGGGGGCGCCCCTACGAGCAGTACTTC. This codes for CASSSGTGGRPYEQYF.

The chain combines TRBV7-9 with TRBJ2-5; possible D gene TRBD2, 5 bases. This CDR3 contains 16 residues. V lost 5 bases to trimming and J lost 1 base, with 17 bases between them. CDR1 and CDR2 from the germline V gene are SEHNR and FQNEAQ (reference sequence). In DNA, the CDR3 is TGTGCCAGCAGCCGAGGGCGAGCGAGAAGCCAAGAGACCCAGTACTTC. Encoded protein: CASSRGRARSQETQYF.

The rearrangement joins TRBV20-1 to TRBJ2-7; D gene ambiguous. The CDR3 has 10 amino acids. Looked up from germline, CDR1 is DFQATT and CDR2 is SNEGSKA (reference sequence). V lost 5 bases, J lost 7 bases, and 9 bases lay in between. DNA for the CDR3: TGCAGTGCTGAGACCCGGGAGCAGTACTTC. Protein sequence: CSAETREQYF.

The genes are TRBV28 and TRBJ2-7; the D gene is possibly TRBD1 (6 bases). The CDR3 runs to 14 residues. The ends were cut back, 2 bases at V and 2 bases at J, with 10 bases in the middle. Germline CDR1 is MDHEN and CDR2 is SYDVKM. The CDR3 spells CASSLDRPPYEQYF. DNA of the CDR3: TGTGCCAGCAGTTTAGACAGGCCACCCTACGAGCAGTACTTC. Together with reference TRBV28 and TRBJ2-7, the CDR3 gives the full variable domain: DVKVTQSSRYLVKRTGEKVFLECVQDMDHENMFWYRQDPGLGLRLIYFSYDVKMKEKGDIPEGYSVSREKKERFSLILESASTNQTSMYLCASSLDRPPYEQYFGPGTRLTVT.

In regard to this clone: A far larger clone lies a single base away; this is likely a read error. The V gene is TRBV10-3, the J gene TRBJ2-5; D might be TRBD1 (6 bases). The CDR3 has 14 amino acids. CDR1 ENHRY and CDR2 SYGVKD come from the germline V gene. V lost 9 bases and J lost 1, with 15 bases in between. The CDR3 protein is CAIYSTGSQETQYF. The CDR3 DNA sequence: TGTGCCATTTACTCGACAGGTAGCCAAGAGACCCAGTACTTC.

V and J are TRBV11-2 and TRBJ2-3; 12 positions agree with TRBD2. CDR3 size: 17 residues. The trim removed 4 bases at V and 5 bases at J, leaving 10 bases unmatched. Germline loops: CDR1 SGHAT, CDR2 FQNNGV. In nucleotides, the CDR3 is TGTGCCAGCAGCTCGCCAGCACTAGCGGGAGGTCAAGATACGCAGTATTTT. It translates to CASSSPALAGGQDTQYF.

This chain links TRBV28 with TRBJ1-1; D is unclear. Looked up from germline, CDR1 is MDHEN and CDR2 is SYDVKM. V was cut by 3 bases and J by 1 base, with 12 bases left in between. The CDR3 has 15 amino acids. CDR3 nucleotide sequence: TGTGCCAGCAGTTTGATAGGCATGACGAACACTGAAGCTTTCTTT. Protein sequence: CASSLIGMTNTEAFF.

Here the CDR3 DNA reads TGTGCCAGCAGCTCGGGACAGGCCACAGATACGCAGTATTTT. Translating it yields CASSSGQATDTQYF. The chain links TRBV7-3 to TRBJ2-3, with 8 nucleotides matching TRBD1. The ends lost 4 bases at V and 2 bases at J; junction bases unmatched: 2. The germline CDR1 and CDR2 sequences are SGHTA and FQGTGA. The CDR3 length is 14 residues.

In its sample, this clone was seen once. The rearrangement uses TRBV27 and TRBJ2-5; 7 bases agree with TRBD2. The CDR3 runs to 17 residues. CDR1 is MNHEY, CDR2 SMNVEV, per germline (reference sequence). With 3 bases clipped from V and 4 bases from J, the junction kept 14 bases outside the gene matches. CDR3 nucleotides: TGTGCCAGCAGTTTCCGACCGGGAGCGGGAAACCTAGAGACCCAGTACTTC. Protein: CASSFRPGAGNLETQYF.

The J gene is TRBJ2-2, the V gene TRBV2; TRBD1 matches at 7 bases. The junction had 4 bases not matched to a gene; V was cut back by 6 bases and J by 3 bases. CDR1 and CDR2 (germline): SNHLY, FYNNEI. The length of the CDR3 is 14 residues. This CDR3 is CASREQGHTGELFF. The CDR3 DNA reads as TGTGCCAGCAGGGAACAGGGGCACACCGGGGAGCTGTTTTTT.

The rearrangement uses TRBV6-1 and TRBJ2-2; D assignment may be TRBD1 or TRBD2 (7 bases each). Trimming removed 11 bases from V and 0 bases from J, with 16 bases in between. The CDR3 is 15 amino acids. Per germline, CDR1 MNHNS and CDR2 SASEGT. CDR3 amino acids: CAWGRGLTNTGELFF. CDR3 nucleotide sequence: TGTGCCTGGGGGAGGGGGCTGACGAACACCGGGGAGCTGTTTTTT.

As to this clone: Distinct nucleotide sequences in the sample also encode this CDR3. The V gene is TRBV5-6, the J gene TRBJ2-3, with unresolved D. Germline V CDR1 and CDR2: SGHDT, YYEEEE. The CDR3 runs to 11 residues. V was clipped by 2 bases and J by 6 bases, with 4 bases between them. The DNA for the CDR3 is TGTGCCAGCAGCTTAAGGGATACGCAGTATTTT. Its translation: CASSLRDTQYF.

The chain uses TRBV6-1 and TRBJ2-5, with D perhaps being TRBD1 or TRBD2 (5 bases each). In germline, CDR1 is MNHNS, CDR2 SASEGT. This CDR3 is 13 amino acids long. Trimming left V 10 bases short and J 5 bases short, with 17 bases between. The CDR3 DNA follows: TGTGCCATCCGCCGACCGGGGCCGGAGACCCAGTACTTC. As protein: CAIRRPGPETQYF.

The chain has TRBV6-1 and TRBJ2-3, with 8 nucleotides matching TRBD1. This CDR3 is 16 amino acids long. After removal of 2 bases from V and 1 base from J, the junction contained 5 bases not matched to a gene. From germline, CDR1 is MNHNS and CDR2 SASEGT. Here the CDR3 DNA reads TGTGCCAGCAGTGAAAGCAGGGGGCGCGGCACAGATACGCAGTATTTT. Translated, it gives CASSESRGRGTDTQYF.

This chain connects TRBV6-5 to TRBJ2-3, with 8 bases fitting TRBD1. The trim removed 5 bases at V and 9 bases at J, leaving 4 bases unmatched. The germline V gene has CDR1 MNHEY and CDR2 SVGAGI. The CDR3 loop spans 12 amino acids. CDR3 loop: CASSNDRGTQYF. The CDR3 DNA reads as TGTGCCAGCAGTAACGACAGGGGAACGCAGTATTTT.